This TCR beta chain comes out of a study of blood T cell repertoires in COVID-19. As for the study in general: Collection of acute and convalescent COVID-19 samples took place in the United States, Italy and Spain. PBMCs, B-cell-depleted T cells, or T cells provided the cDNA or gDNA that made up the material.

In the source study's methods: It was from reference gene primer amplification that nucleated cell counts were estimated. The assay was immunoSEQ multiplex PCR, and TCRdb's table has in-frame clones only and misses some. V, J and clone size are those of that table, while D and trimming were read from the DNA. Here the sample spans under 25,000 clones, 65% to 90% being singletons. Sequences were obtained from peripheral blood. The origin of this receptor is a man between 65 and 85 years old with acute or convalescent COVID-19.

CDR3 sequence: CASSQGTLVGEQFF. CDR3 DNA sequence: TGTGCCAGCAGCCAAGGGACACTGGTTGGTGAGCAGTTCTTC. The V gene is TRBV3-1 (or the pseudogene TRBV3-2), the J gene TRBJ2-1, with D possibly TRBD1 on 5 matching bases. The germline V and J ends were trimmed by 1 base and 9 bases, with 13 bases remaining between them. From germline, CDR1 is LGHDT and CDR2 YNNKEL (reference sequence). CDR3 length equals 14 residues.